Listed here is a single T cell receptor beta chain. It has no known antigen specificity. No base qualities exist here, and no much larger clone lies one base off it. Library prep was done by 5' RACE. Instrument on record: Illumina HiSeq 2500. A second PCR of roughly 7 to 11 cycles was performed with a sample-barcoded 5' primer and a J-beta primer mix. A unique molecular identifier was introduced onto each TCR beta cDNA molecule by a template-switch 5' adaptor carrying 12 random nucleotides. At least 2.5 million CDR3-containing paired-end reads were obtained from each sample. First-strand cDNA synthesis was performed from all RNA using the Mint cDNA synthesis kit, with priming by a TRBC-specific oligonucleotide. All cDNA was treated with uracil-DNA glycosylase and then went through a first 18-cycle PCR with the universal primers M1SS and BC2_uni_R. The authors' pipeline ran thus. For normalization, 1 million high-quality reads, each with a distinct molecular identifier, were randomly selected from each sample. Instead of being binned into consensus sequences, reads with shared molecular identifiers were discarded. CDR3 identification, clonotype clustering and error correction used MiTCR with a Q25 quality threshold and the strictest error-elimination algorithm. A nonparametric unseen species model with Euler transformation was used to estimate lower-bound total TCR beta diversity. The public sequencing data were trimmed at Q25 with fastp and processed into clonotypes with MiXCR by TCRdb, which kept only in-frame beta chains. Here each entry gathers all rows of one CDR3 protein and keeps the most common genes and DNA. The V and J calls were not made by the authors but by TCRdb's processing. Counted in this sample were 1.5 million to 2 million distinct CDR3 sequences; roughly 49% of them appeared once. Of the sample, about 2.1% is held by the ten largest clones.

V and J are truncated by 0 bases and 1 base respectively, leaving an intervening sequence of 6 bases. Via the germline V gene, CDR1 is SGHAT and CDR2 FQNNGV. The CDR3 measures 14 amino acids from cysteine to phenylalanine. The entry retains the CDR3 DNA only, 42 bases that are in frame from base 1. These data belong to a study of blood T cells in healthy people across ages (dated by TCRdb to 2014 to 2015). Regarding the research as a whole: In model experiments, template switching captured roughly one uniquely barcoded TCR beta cDNA molecule for every two T cells. Using the same blood draw, the study looked at two additional independent replicas of 1 million unique cDNA reads for two donors, one aged 18 to 30 and the other aged 80 or older. Four age groups were formed from the donors: young (average approximately 16 years), middle-aged (around 39), aged (more than 55) and long-lived (about 80). To avoid experimental bias, donors of different ages were distributed randomly across sequencing lanes. Age-related changes in TCR beta repertoire diversity were measured in the study by deep sequencing normalized with unique cDNA molecular identifiers. Points the paper makes about the study in general: Observed TCR beta diversity per million T cells fell roughly linearly with age, and a significant reduction was already apparent by age about 36. Because profiling used bulk unsorted PBMCs, naive and antigen-experienced compartments could not be compared conclusively. Donor CMV infection status was unknown, potentially confounding age-related changes in expanded clonotypes. Compared with the aged group, the long-lived group had more naive CD4+ T cells, fewer expanded clones and increased TCR diversity, a pattern suggesting age selection. Estimates of total diversity based on one million sequenced T cells were considered lower bounds and underestimates. The percentage of naive T cells measured by flow cytometry correlated strongly with observed TCR beta diversity.

The approximately 39 donors, aged roughly 6 to 95 years, were systemically healthy Caucasian individuals from Russia. Each donor gave around 9 milliliters of peripheral blood, collected into EDTA-treated Vacutainer tubes. Ficoll-Paque density-gradient centrifugation was used to isolate PBMCs, with at least 6.5 million per sample. Total RNA, at least 6 micrograms per sample, was extracted from PBMCs with Trizol reagent. For every donor, an aliquot of PBMCs went through flow cytometry to measure the percentages of naive CD45RAhigh/CD27high T cells. The source material was blood. The sequence derives from a woman between 40 and 55 years old in good health. The sequence links TRBV11-2 to TRBJ1-1, with no D gene named confidently. The sequence in DNA is TGTGCCAGCAGCTTAGATCCAGGGAACACTGAAGCTTTCTTT. It is translated as CASSLDPGNTEAFF.